This TCR beta chain stems from a study of Ad26.COV2.S vaccination and SARS-CoV-2 variants. Method: immunoSEQ multiplex PCR; TCRdb's copy keeps in-frame clones and lacks some. The top ten hold 1.9% of the sample, which has some 390,000 clones, 75% to 90% seen once. The treatment: roughly 18 received Ad26.COV2.S at low or high dose, single or two shots; about 5 received placebo; per-sample allocation not given. It was on day 63 after the first vaccine or placebo injection that samples were taken. This receptor was obtained from a person between 18 and 65 years old who received the Ad26.COV2.S COVID-19 vaccine or a placebo. The source material was peripheral blood, sampled in a trial of Ad26.COV2.S vaccine versus placebo.

CDR3 region: CASSNSGATNEKLFF. The CDR3 DNA sequence: TGCGCCAGCAGCAACTCGGGAGCAACTAATGAAAAACTGTTTTTT. The V call is TRBV5-1, the J call TRBJ1-4; D remains unclear. Trimming cost V 4 bases and J 0 bases, with 10 bases left between them. This CDR3 is 15 amino acids long. CDR1 and CDR2 (germline): SGHRS, YFSETQ.